This TCR beta chain was profiled in a study of T cells after yellow fever vaccination (dated by TCRdb to the late 2010s). As for the study more broadly: The SMART-Seq v4 Ultra Low Input RNA kit was used to prepare libraries from fractions with low cell numbers. To follow T-cell clones before and after primary and booster YFV17D yellow fever vaccination, bulk TCR alpha and beta repertoires were sequenced over time. Two healthy male donors made up the cohort, one aged 18 to 30 years and the other aged 30 to 40 years. Blood was collected at multiple timepoints before and after primary and secondary immunization, and bulk PBMC replicates and cell subsets were isolated. The paper as a whole reports these results and caveats: Computational filtering was needed because FACS-sorted repertoires could contain abundant contaminating clonotypes from the bulk population. After the booster, most of the clones that had expanded following primary vaccination were detected again (about 95% of CD4 and around 88% of CD8), which suggests that memory was broadly maintained. Only a couple of donors were included in the study, so the extent to which the findings can be generalized is limited. A small fraction of clonotypes appeared in both the CD4 and CD8 compartments, likely as a result of convergent recombination. The secondary T-cell response was found to be weaker but faster than the primary response, with a peak reached on day 5 rather than on day 15.

The germline V gene supplies CDR1 SGHTA and CDR2 FQGTGA. Trimming at the junction amounts to 5 bases on V and 0 bases on J, and the germline ends lie 4 bases apart. Reading from cysteine to phenylalanine, the CDR3 counts 12 amino acids. The DNA shown is the 36-base CDR3, in frame from base 1. Sequenced on an Illumina NovaSeq 6000. TCR cDNA was synthesized by 5'RACE template switching, through which a universal primer site and unique molecular identifiers were introduced. cDNA synthesis was primed from both the TCR alpha and TCR beta constant segments. Two PCR steps were used to amplify libraries, with sample barcodes and sequencing adapters being added in the second step. Libraries were sequenced on Illumina HiSeq 2500 (2x100 bp) or NovaSeq (2x150 bp). The published analysis was carried out like this. MIGEC handled demultiplexing of reads and collapsing into UMI consensus sequences, while MiXCR performed V(D)J alignment. Clonotypes responding to the vaccine were identified with edgeR on replicate PBMC samples, with the criteria of FDR below 0.01 and a log2 fold change above 5 up to day 15. Each bulk clonotype received a CD4 or CD8 identity based on whether the sequenced CD4 or CD8 repertoire contained that clonotype at higher abundance. Using fastp at Q25 and MiXCR, TCRdb reprocessed the public reads and kept productive beta chains. Rows are unified per CDR3 protein, each entry keeping the most common DNA and genes. The V and J calls follow TCRdb's processing rather than the paper's. The sample records some 320,000 distinct CDR3 sequences, 9.5% to 12% of which are singletons. The ten largest clones represent roughly 3% of the sample.

Many counts were recorded for this clonotype. Its antigen specificity is not known. Base qualities are missing; no much larger clone stands one base away. What the treatment or condition label conveys for this sample: live attenuated yellow fever vaccine strain. PBMCs were isolated from peripheral blood using a standard Ficoll-Paque protocol. Dynabeads CD4 and CD8 positive selection kits were used to isolate CD4 and CD8 T-cell fractions. TriZol was used to extract RNA from bulk PBMCs, from CD4 and CD8 fractions, and from dextramer-positive and dextramer-negative fractions. The sequence was collected from a man aged 18 to 29 who received the YFV17D yellow fever vaccine. The source material was CD4+ T cells sorted from PBMCs, sampled 45 days after the yellow fever booster vaccination. The chain employs TRBV7-3 and TRBJ2-5; no D gene can be assigned with confidence. The DNA reads as follows: TGTGCCAGCAGCGCGGACCAAGAGACCCAGTACTTC. It is translated as CASSADQETQYF.